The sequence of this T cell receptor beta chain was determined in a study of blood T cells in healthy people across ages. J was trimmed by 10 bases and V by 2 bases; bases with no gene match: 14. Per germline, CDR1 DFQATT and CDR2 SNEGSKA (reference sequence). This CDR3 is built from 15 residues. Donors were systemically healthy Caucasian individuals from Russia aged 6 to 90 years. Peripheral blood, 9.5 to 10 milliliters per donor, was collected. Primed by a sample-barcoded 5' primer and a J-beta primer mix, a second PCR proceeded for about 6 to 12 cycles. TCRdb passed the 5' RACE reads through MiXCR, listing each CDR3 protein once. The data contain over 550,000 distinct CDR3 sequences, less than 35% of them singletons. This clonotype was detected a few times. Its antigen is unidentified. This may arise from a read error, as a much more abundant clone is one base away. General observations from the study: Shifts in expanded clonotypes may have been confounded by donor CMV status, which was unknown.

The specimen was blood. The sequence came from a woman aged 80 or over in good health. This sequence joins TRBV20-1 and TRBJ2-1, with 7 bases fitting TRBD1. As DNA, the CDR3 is TGCAGTGCTAGACCTTTTGACAGGGTGAACGACGAGCAGTTCTTC. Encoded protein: CSARPFDRVNDEQFF.